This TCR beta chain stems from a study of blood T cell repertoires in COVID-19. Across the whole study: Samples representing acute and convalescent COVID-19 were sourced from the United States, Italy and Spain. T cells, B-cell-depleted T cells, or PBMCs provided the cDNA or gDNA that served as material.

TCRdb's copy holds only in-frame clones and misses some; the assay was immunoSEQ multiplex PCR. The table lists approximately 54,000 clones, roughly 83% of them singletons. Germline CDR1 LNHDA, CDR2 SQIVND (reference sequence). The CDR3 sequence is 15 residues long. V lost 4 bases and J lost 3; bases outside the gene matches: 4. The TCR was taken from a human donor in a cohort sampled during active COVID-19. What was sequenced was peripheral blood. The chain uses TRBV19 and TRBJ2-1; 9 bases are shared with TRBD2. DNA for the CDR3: TGTGCCAGTAGTACCCTAGCGGGATTCTACAATGAGCAGTTCTTC. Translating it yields CASSTLAGFYNEQFF.